This is a list of T cell receptor beta chains from one sample in a study of early T cells in non-severe SARS-CoV-2 infection. MiXCR was run by TCRdb on the 5' RACE reads, yielding one entry per CDR3 protein. In the table there are under 80,000 distinct CDR3 sequences, more than 9% of which are singletons. The sequenced material came from whole blood. The receptor set was obtained from an adult who was a healthcare worker with PCR-confirmed SARS-CoV-2 infection or an uninfected control (not recorded which). CDR3s include the opening cysteine and the closing phenylalanine or tryptophan. The order of the fields is clone size, D gene, J gene, V gene, CDR3 protein, CDR3 DNA. The D gene is left open where the match is weak. Expanded clones get a size class; other rows say once, few or many, or leave the size out.

abundance: few; d_gene: TRBD2; j_gene: TRBJ2-7; v_gene: TRBV10-1; CDR3aa: CAGKGGLAGVSPNCGSYEQYF; CDR3nt: TGCGCCGGGAAGGGTGGACTAGCGGGAGTCTCTCCCAACTGTGGCTCCTACGAGCAGTACTTC
abundance: .; d_gene: TRBD2; j_gene: TRBJ2-3; v_gene: TRBV3-1; CDR3aa: CASRQPSGGDTTDTQYF; CDR3nt: TGTGCCAGCAGGCAACCTAGCGGGGGGGATACCACAGATACGCAGTATTTT
abundance: many; d_gene: .; j_gene: TRBJ2-7; v_gene: TRBV7-9; CDR3aa: CASSPRRTSQDEQYF; CDR3nt: TGTGCCAGCAGTCCTCGGAGGACCTCTCAGGACGAGCAGTACTTC
abundance: .; d_gene: .; j_gene: TRBJ1-1; v_gene: TRBV25-1; CDR3aa: CASSGPGVGRTEAFF; CDR3nt: TGTGCCAGCAGTGGTCCCGGGGTTGGAAGGACTGAAGCTTTCTTT
abundance: many; d_gene: .; j_gene: TRBJ1-4; v_gene: TRBV19; CDR3aa: CASSMRRTNEKLFF; CDR3nt: TGTGCCAGTAGTATGCGGCGAACTAATGAAAAACTGTTTTTT
abundance: many; d_gene: .; j_gene: TRBJ2-7; v_gene: TRBV6-6; CDR3aa: CASSYSTSGTFREQYF; CDR3nt: TGTGCCAGCAGTTACTCGACATCAGGGACCTTCCGCGAGCAGTACTTC
abundance: many; d_gene: TRBD2; j_gene: TRBJ2-1; v_gene: TRBV9; CDR3aa: CASSTAGGPREQFF; CDR3nt: TGTGCCAGCAGCACAGCGGGAGGGCCGCGAGAGCAGTTCTTC
abundance: many; d_gene: .; j_gene: TRBJ2-1; v_gene: TRBV7-2; CDR3aa: CASSLRGISNSYNEQFF; CDR3nt: TGTGCCAGCAGCTTAAGGGGAATCAGTAACTCCTACAATGAGCAGTTCTTC
abundance: few; d_gene: .; j_gene: TRBJ2-2; v_gene: TRBV11-3; CDR3aa: CASKQNTGELFF; CDR3nt: TGTGCCAGCAAACAAAACACCGGGGAGCTGTTTTTT
abundance: .; d_gene: .; j_gene: TRBJ2-7; v_gene: TRBV4-1; CDR3aa: CASSRTGNPNEQYF; CDR3nt: TGCGCCAGCAGCCGTACGGGGAACCCCAACGAGCAGTACTTC
abundance: many; d_gene: .; j_gene: TRBJ1-4; v_gene: TRBV19; CDR3aa: CARPGEKLFF; CDR3nt: TGTGCCAGACCCGGTGAAAAACTGTTTTTT
abundance: many; d_gene: TRBD1; j_gene: TRBJ2-5; v_gene: TRBV12-3/TRBV12-4; CDR3aa: CASSSRTGVETQYF; CDR3nt: TGTGCCAGCAGTTCGCGGACAGGGGTTGAGACCCAGTACTTC
abundance: many; d_gene: TRBD2; j_gene: TRBJ2-7; v_gene: TRBV19; CDR3aa: CASSLRLAGGDYEQYF; CDR3nt: TGTGCCAGTAGTCTCCGACTAGCGGGGGGGGACTACGAGCAGTACTTC
abundance: many; d_gene: .; j_gene: TRBJ2-7; v_gene: TRBV5-1; CDR3aa: CASSLALTLDEQYF; CDR3nt: TGCGCCAGCAGCTTGGCCCTGACCCTGGACGAGCAGTACTTC
abundance: few; d_gene: .; j_gene: TRBJ2-1; v_gene: TRBV12-3/TRBV12-4; CDR3aa: CASSLPNSYNEQFF; CDR3nt: TGTGCCAGCAGTTTGCCTAACTCCTACAATGAGCAGTTCTTC
abundance: .; d_gene: .; j_gene: TRBJ2-7; v_gene: TRBV3-1; CDR3aa: CASSQNSLSYEQYF; CDR3nt: TGTGCCAGCAGCCAAAATTCCCTCTCCTACGAGCAGTACTTC